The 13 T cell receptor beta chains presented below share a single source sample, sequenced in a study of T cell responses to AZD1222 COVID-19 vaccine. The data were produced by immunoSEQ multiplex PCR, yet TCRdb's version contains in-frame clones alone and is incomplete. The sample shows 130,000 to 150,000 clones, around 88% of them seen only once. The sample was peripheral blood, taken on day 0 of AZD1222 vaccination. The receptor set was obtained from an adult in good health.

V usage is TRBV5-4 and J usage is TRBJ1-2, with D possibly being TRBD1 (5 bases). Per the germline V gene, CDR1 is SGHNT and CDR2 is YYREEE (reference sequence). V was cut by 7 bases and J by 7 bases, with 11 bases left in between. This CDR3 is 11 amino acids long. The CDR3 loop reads CASGGRSGYTF. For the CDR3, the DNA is TGTGCCAGCGGGGGAAGATCTGGCTACACCTTC. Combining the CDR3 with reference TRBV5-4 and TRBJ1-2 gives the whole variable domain ETGVTQSPTHLIKTRGQQVTLRCSSQSGHNTVSWYQQALGQGPQFIFQYYREEENGRGNFPPRFSGLQFPNYSSELNVNALELDDSALYLCASGGRSGYTFGSGTRLTVV.

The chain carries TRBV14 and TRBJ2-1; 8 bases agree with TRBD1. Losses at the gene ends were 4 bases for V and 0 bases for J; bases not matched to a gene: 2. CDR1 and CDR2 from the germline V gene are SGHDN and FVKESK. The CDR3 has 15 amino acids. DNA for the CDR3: TGTGCCAGCAGCCCCACAGGGGGCTCCTACAATGAGCAGTTCTTC. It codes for CASSPTGGSYNEQFF.

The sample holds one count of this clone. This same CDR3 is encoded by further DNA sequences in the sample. CDR3 sequence reads: CASSVGSSYNSPLHF. In DNA form, the CDR3 reads TGTGCCAGCAGCGTAGGGAGCTCCTATAATTCACCCCTCCACTTT. This chain joins TRBV9 and TRBJ1-6; D gene unclear. Germline CDR1 and CDR2: SGDLS and YYNGEE. The CDR3 sequence is 15 residues long. V shed 0 bases and J shed 0 bases, with 4 bases lying between them.

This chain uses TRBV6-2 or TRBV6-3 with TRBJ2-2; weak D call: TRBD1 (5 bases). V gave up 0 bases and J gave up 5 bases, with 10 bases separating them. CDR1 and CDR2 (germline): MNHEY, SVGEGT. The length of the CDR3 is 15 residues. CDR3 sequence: CASSYSRVGTGELFF. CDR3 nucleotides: TGTGCCAGCAGTTACTCCAGGGTCGGGACCGGGGAGCTGTTTTTT.

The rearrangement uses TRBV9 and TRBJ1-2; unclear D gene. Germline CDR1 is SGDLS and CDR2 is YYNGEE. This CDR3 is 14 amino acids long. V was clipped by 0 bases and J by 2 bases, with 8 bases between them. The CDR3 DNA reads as TGTGCCAGCAGCGTAGATGCTCAAAACTATGGCTACACCTTC. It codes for CASSVDAQNYGYTF.

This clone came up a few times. This CDR3 is CASSQGTTSGNTIYF. The CDR3 coding sequence is TGTGCCAGCAGCCAGGGTACAACGTCTGGAAACACCATATATTTT. V gene TRBV3-1 (or the pseudogene TRBV3-2) combines with J gene TRBJ1-3, with no clear D. CDR1 is LGHDT and CDR2 is YNNKEL in the germline V gene (reference sequence). Trimming removed 3 bases from V and 1 base from J, with 10 bases in between. This CDR3 is built from 15 residues.

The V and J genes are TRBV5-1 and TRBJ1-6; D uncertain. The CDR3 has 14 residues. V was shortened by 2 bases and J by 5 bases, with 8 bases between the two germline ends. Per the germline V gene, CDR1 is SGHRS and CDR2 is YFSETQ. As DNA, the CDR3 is TGCGCCAGCAGCTTCGGACGGGATAATTCACCCCTCCACTTT. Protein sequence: CASSFGRDNSPLHF. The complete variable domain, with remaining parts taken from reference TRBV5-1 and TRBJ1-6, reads KAGVTQTPRYLIKTRGQQVTLSCSPISGHRSVSWYQQTPGQGLQFLFEYFSETQRNKGNFPGRFSGRQFSNSRSEMNVSTLELGDSALYLCASSFGRDNSPLHFGNGTRLTVT.

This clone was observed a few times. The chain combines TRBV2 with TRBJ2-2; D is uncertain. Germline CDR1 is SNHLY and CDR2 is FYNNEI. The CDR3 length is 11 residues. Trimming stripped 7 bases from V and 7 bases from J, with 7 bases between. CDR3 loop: CASTVFGELFF. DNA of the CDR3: TGTGCCAGCACTGTGTTCGGGGAGCTGTTTTTT.

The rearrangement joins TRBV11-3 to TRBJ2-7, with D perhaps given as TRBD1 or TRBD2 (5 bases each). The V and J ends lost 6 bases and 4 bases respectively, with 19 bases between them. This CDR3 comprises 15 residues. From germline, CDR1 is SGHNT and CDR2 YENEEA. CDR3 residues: CASRPNRDGGYEQYF. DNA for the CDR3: TGTGCCAGCAGACCCAACCGGGACGGTGGTTACGAGCAGTACTTC. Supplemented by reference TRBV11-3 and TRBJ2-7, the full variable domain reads EAGVVQSPRYKIIEKKQPVAFWCNPISGHNTLYWYLQNLGQGPELLIRYENEEAVDDSQLPKDRFSAERLKGVDSTLKIQPAELGDSAVYLCASRPNRDGGYEQYFGPGTRLTVT.

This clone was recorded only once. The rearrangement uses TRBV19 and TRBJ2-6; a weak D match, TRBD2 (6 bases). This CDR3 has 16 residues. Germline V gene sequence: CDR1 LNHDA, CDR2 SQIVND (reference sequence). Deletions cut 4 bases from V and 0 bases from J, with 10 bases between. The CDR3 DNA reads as TGTGCCAGTAGTAGCTCGGGGGTCTCTGGGGCCAACGTCCTGACTTTC. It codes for CASSSSGVSGANVLTF.

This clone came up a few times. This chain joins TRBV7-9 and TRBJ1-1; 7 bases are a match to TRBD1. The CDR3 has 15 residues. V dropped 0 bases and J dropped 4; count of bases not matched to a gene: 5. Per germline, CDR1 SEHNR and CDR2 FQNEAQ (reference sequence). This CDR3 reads CASSLAEGAGTEAFF. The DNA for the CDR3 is TGTGCCAGCAGCTTAGCGGAGGGGGCGGGCACTGAAGCTTTCTTT.

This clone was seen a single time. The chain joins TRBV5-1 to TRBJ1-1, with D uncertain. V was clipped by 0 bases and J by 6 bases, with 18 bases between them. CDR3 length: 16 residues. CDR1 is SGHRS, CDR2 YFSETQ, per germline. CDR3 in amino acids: CASSLEVVSPSAEAFF. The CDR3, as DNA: TGCGCCAGCAGCTTGGAAGTGGTATCGCCGAGCGCTGAAGCTTTCTTT.

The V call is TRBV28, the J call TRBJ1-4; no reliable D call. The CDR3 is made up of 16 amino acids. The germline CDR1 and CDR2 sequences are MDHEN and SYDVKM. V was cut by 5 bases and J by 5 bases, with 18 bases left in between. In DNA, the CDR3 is TGTGCCAGCAGTCAGCTCGGCGGGGTGGCGAATGAAAAACTGTTTTTT. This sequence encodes CASSQLGGVANEKLFF. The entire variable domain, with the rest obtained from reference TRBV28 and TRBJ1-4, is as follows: DVKVTQSSRYLVKRTGEKVFLECVQDMDHENMFWYRQDPGLGLRLIYFSYDVKMKEKGDIPEGYSVSREKKERFSLILESASTNQTSMYLCASSQLGGVANEKLFFGSGTQLSVL.